What follows is one TCR beta chain and its context. Losses at the gene ends were 4 bases for V and 9 bases for J; bases not matched to a gene: 12. The CDR3 covers 15 residues. Germline assignment: CDR1 LGHNA and CDR2 YNFKEQ. The sample is drawn from a study of blood T cell repertoires in COVID-19. Profiling relied on immunoSEQ multiplex PCR, and the TCRdb table lists in-frame clones only, not all of them. The sample carries approximately 250,000 clones, approximately 90% recorded once. The sequenced material came from peripheral blood. The chain is built from TRBV4-2 and TRBJ2-4, with 7 bases lining up with TRBD1. The receptor comes from a man aged 18-30 years with active or convalescent COVID-19. CDR3 sequence reads: CASSRDDRDGTIQYF. DNA of the CDR3: TGTGCCAGCAGCCGAGACGACAGGGATGGGACCATTCAGTACTTC.